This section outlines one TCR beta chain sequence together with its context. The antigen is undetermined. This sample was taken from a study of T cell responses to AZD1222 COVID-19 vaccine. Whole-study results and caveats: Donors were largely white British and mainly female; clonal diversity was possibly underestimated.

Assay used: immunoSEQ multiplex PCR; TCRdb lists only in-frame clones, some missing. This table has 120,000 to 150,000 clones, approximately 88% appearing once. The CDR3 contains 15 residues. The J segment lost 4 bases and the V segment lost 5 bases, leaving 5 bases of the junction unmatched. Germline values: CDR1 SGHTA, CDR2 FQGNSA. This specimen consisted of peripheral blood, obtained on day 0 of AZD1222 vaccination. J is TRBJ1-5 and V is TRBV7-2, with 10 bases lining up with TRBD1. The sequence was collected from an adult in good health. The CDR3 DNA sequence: TGTGCCAGCAGCGATGGACAGGGGGGGAATCAGCCCCAGCATTTT. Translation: CASSDGQGGNQPQHF.